This record covers a single T cell receptor beta chain. This sample was taken from a study of blood T cell repertoires in COVID-19. On the study more broadly: Acute and convalescent COVID-19 specimens originated in the United States, Italy and Spain. T cells, B-cell-depleted T cells, or PBMCs provided the cDNA or gDNA that served as material.

The authors' processing: Estimated nucleated cell counts came from reference gene primer amplification. The method was immunoSEQ multiplex PCR; TCRdb's version includes in-frame clones alone and lacks a portion of them. V and J calls plus clone size are reproduced from that table; the DNA served to infer D and trimming. Among roughly 200,000 clones listed, around 85% were seen once. V was shortened by 5 bases and J by 1 base, with 17 bases between the two germline ends. There are 16 residues in the CDR3. The germline gives CDR1 MDHEN, CDR2 SYDVKM. Material for sequencing was peripheral blood. This chain uses TRBV28 with TRBJ1-2; D is perhaps TRBD1 (6 bases). The TCR comes from a human donor with active or convalescent COVID-19. The donor label of this sample is uncertain. The CDR3 nucleotides read TGTGCCAGCAGTAAGGTTGTGGGGGGGCTTAACTATGGCTACACCTTC. Protein: CASSKVVGGLNYGYTF.